Below, 25 T cell receptor beta chains from the same sample are listed, as sequenced in a study of blood T cell repertoires in COVID-19. Clones were sequenced by immunoSEQ multiplex PCR, and TCRdb holds only the in-frame ones, with some missing. The table shows 200,000 or so clones, with 86% occurring only once. The sequencing sample was made of PBMCs or T cells enriched from blood (not recorded which). These receptors originate from a woman aged 40 to 49 with acute COVID-19.

V gene TRBV5-4 combines with J gene TRBJ1-1; possible D gene TRBD1, 6 bases. The V gene lost 2 bases and the J gene lost 1 base, with 12 bases spanning the gap. Per germline, CDR1 SGHNT and CDR2 YYREEE (reference sequence). CDR3 length equals 15 residues. The CDR3 coding sequence is TGTGCCAGCAGCTTCAGGAAAGGGGGGAACACTGAAGCTTTCTTT. Translated, it gives CASSFRKGGNTEAFF.

The CDR3 coding sequence is TGTGCCAGCCTTAGGGGGGGGCAAAATTCACCCCTCCACTTT. Its translation is CASLRGGQNSPLHF. J is TRBJ1-6 and V is TRBV28, with D perhaps matching TRBD1 (6 bases). The V gene lost 8 bases and the J gene lost 7 bases, with 15 bases spanning the gap. CDR3 size: 14 residues. Germline loops: CDR1 MDHEN, CDR2 SYDVKM.

The V and J genes are TRBV9 and TRBJ1-3; perhaps TRBD1 as D (5 bases). V lost 3 bases and J lost 0, with 13 bases in between. This CDR3 spans 16 amino acids. Germline V CDR1 and CDR2: SGDLS, YYNGEE. CDR3 nucleotides: TGTGCCAGCAGCGACGGGACTTTTAGCTCTGGAAACACCATATATTTT. Its translation is CASSDGTFSSGNTIYF.

This clone was counted once. The V call is TRBV10-2, the J call TRBJ2-1, with D possibly matching TRBD2 (5 bases). Trimming shortened V by 6 bases and J by 11 bases, and 23 bases separated the two germline ends. The CDR3 is made up of 15 amino acids. Germline V CDR1 and CDR2: WSHSY, SAAADI. Here the CDR3 reads CASRESGVAREKQFF. CDR3 nucleotides: TGCGCCAGCAGGGAAAGCGGAGTCGCCCGCGAAAAGCAGTTCTTC.

This clone has just a few counts. This chain connects TRBV21-1 to TRBJ1-1; the table calls TRBD1, which could not be checked here. TRBV21-1 represents a pseudogene. The CDR3 consists of 16 residues. The CDR3 here is CASSKGDRGKSTEAFF. CDR3 nucleotide sequence: TGTGCCAGCAGCAAAGGAGACAGGGGGAAGTCCACTGAAGCTTTCTTT.

J is TRBJ2-3 and V is TRBV19; the D gene is possibly TRBD1 (6 bases). The CDR3 is made up of 16 amino acids. In germline, CDR1 is LNHDA, CDR2 SQIVND (reference sequence). V was shortened by 5 bases and J by 0 bases, with 15 bases between the two germline ends. CDR3 in DNA: TGTGCCAGTAGTGTCGGACAGAAAGCCAGCACAGATACGCAGTATTTT. This sequence encodes CASSVGQKASTDTQYF. The full variable domain, in which reference TRBV19 and TRBJ2-3 provide the parts outside the CDR3, is DGGITQSPKYLFRKEGQNVTLSCEQNLNHDAMYWYRQDPGQGLRLIYYSQIVNDFQKGDIAEGYSVSREKKESFPLTVTSAQKNPTAFYLCASSVGQKASTDTQYFGPGTRLTVL.

This clone was seen a single time. The chain is built from TRBV30 and TRBJ1-5; 10 bases are shared with TRBD1. The CDR3 runs to 14 residues. J lost 6 bases, V lost 5 bases, and 7 bases had no gene match. Looked up from germline, CDR1 is GTSNPN and CDR2 is SVGIG (reference sequence). The CDR3 loop is CAWETGGSGQPQHF. The CDR3 DNA reads TGTGCCTGGGAGACAGGGGGCTCGGGTCAGCCCCAGCATTTT.

V and J are TRBV9 and TRBJ2-5, with TRBD2 matching 9 bases. The germline V gene encodes CDR1 SGDLS and CDR2 YYNGEE. V lost 4 bases to trimming and J lost 5 bases; unmatched junction nucleotides: 9. There are 15 residues in the CDR3. Written as DNA, the CDR3 is TGTGCCAGCAGCCCGCGGGGGGGGTCCAGCGAGACCCAGTACTTC. Encoded protein: CASSPRGGSSETQYF.

The chain carries TRBV7-9 and TRBJ1-1; D is perhaps TRBD1 (5 bases). Germline V gives CDR1 SEHNR, CDR2 FQNEAQ (reference sequence). There are 15 residues in the CDR3. Trimming left V 5 bases short and J 5 bases short, with 18 bases between. This CDR3 is CASSPTYGGRTEAFF. DNA of the CDR3: TGTGCCAGCAGCCCCACTTACGGGGGGAGGACTGAAGCTTTCTTT.

In this sample, this clone turned up once. The rearrangement uses TRBV19 and TRBJ1-2; TRBD1 might be the D (5 bases). Trimming took off 3 bases at V and 3 bases at J, with 17 bases between the two ends. CDR3 length equals 16 residues. Per the germline V gene, CDR1 is LNHDA and CDR2 is SQIVND (reference sequence). CDR3: CASSIEPGLSHYGYTF. In DNA form, the CDR3 reads TGTGCCAGTAGTATTGAACCGGGACTCAGCCACTATGGCTACACCTTC.

CDR3 sequence reads: CASSYYRETQYF. In DNA, the CDR3 is TGTGCCAGCAGCTACTATAGGGAGACCCAGTACTTC. The J gene is TRBJ2-5, the V gene TRBV3-1 (or the pseudogene TRBV3-2), with D hard to call. This CDR3 is built from 12 residues. Looked up from germline, CDR1 is LGHDT and CDR2 is YNNKEL (reference sequence). V gave up 5 bases and J gave up 5 bases, with 9 bases separating them.

This clone was counted a few times. The rearrangement links TRBV7-2 to TRBJ1-6; 8 positions agree with TRBD1. This CDR3 spans 14 amino acids. Germline CDR1 SGHTA, CDR2 FQGNSA. V was pared by 6 bases and J by 7 bases, with 5 bases of the junction left unmatched. Written as DNA, the CDR3 is TGTGCCAGCAGAACCGGGACAGGAAATTCACCCCTCCACTTT. It specifies CASRTGTGNSPLHF.

There are a few counts of this clone. The V call is TRBV7-8, the J call TRBJ1-5, with 9 nucleotides matching TRBD1. Germline-derived CDR1 and CDR2 are SGHVS and FQNEAQ. The CDR3 runs to 13 residues. Trimming took 5 bases from V and 7 from J; bases not matched to a gene: 3. The CDR3 region is CASSRDRGQPQHF. The CDR3 nucleotides read TGTGCCAGCAGCCGCGACAGGGGGCAGCCCCAGCATTTT.

The chain is built from TRBV10-1 and TRBJ1-5; D remains ambiguous. V was cut by 2 bases and J by 10 bases, with 15 bases left in between. Germline CDR1 WNHNN, CDR2 SYGVQD (reference sequence). The CDR3 has 14 residues. This CDR3 is CASSEATVNSPQHF. Written as DNA, the CDR3 is TGCGCCAGCAGTGAGGCCACCGTAAACAGCCCCCAGCATTTT.

The chain joins TRBV9 to TRBJ2-3; D is uncertain. The CDR3 covers 14 residues. V lost 4 bases, J lost 8 bases, and 17 bases lay in between. From germline, CDR1 is SGDLS and CDR2 YYNGEE. The CDR3 bases are TGTGCCAGCAGCCCGCAAGTAAACCTGGCTACGCAGTATTTT. Amino acid sequence: CASSPQVNLATQYF.

This clone came up a few times. The J gene is TRBJ1-2, the V gene TRBV2; D is perhaps TRBD1 (5 bases). Trimming left V 6 bases short and J 4 bases short, with 12 bases between. The germline V gene encodes CDR1 SNHLY and CDR2 FYNNEI. The CDR3 has 13 amino acids. The CDR3 DNA reads as TGTGCCAGCAGCGTAGACAGCTCCTATGGCTACACCTTC. Translation: CASSVDSSYGYTF. The full variable domain, with the rest looked up from reference TRBV2 and TRBJ1-2, is EPEVTQTPSHQVTQMGQEVILRCVPISNHLYFYWYRQILGQKVEFLVSFYNNEISEKSEIFDDQFSVERPDGSNFTLKIRSTKLEDSAMYFCASSVDSSYGYTFGSGTRLTVV.

The CDR3, as DNA: TGCAGCGTCAGACAGGGCTATGGCTACACCTTC. Residues: CSVRQGYGYTF. The V gene is TRBV29-1, the J gene TRBJ1-2, with 7 bases lining up with TRBD1. Unmatched junction bases numbered 2, after V lost 6 bases and J lost 4 bases. The CDR3 length is 11 residues. Germline V gives CDR1 SQVTM, CDR2 ANQGSEA.

The chain links TRBV7-2 to TRBJ2-1; no clear D. CDR3 size: 11 residues. V gave up 3 bases and J gave up 7 bases, with 4 bases separating them. Germline CDR1 reads SGHTA; CDR2 reads FQGNSA. CDR3 in amino acids: CASSFMNEQFF. The CDR3, as DNA: TGTGCCAGCAGCTTTATGAATGAGCAGTTCTTC.

The CDR3 DNA follows: TGTGCCACCAGCCCCCAGGGGGCTGGCTATGGCTACACCTTC. This codes for CATSPQGAGYGYTF. The rearrangement links TRBV27 to TRBJ1-2; TRBD1 aligns across 8 bases. CDR1 MNHEY and CDR2 SMNVEV come from the germline V gene (reference sequence). The V and J ends lost 10 bases and 4 bases, in that order; junction bases with no gene match: 11. The CDR3 has 14 amino acids.

In this sample, this clone turned up once. The V gene is TRBV19, the J gene TRBJ2-2, with D possibly TRBD1 on 5 matching bases. CDR1 is LNHDA and CDR2 is SQIVND in the germline V gene (reference sequence). The CDR3 length is 15 residues. Trimming shortened V by 3 bases and J by 2 bases, and 10 bases separated the two germline ends. The CDR3 sequence is CASSISQGNTGELFF. The CDR3 nucleotides read TGTGCCAGTAGTATTTCCCAGGGTAACACCGGGGAGCTGTTTTTT.

The chain uses TRBV10-3 and TRBJ2-7, with a tentative D call TRBD2 (5 bases). The CDR3 totals 11 residues. Trimming left V 10 bases short and J 3 bases short, with 10 bases between. Germline CDR1 is ENHRY and CDR2 is SYGVKD. The CDR3 reads CATSGNYEQYF. The CDR3 nucleotides read TGTGCCACCTCGGGGAACTACGAGCAGTACTTC.

This rearrangement joins TRBV5-1 to TRBJ1-1; D call uncertain. The CDR3 contains 12 residues. Germline values: CDR1 SGHRS, CDR2 YFSETQ. Between the trimmed V and J ends, which lost 4 bases and 10 bases, there was a span of 14 bases. CDR3 in DNA: TGCGCCAGCAGCGACCCACCCGAGGGAGCTTTCTTT. Its translation is CASSDPPEGAFF.

At least ten counts were recorded for this clone. The V and J genes are TRBV12-3 or TRBV12-4 and TRBJ1-1; D ambiguous. V was pared by 6 bases and J by 4 bases, with 12 bases between. The CDR3 is 13 amino acids. CDR3 nucleotide sequence: TGTGCCAGCAGGGCCAGTCAAAGCACTGAAGCTTTCTTT. Amino acids: CASRASQSTEAFF.

This sequence joins TRBV30 and TRBJ1-1; D not certain. Trimming stripped 2 bases from V and 5 bases from J, with 6 bases between. Germline CDR1 is GTSNPN and CDR2 is SVGIG (reference sequence). The CDR3 is 11 residues long. DNA for the CDR3: TGTGCCTGGAGTACTCGGACTGAAGCTTTCTTT. The encoded protein is CAWSTRTEAFF.

V gene TRBV14 combines with J gene TRBJ2-5; TRBD2 matches 9 bases. Germline CDR1 SGHDN, CDR2 FVKESK. CDR3 length: 18 amino acids. Losses at the gene ends were 0 bases for V and 5 bases for J; bases not matched to a gene: 13. This CDR3 is CASSQDSRLAGIPETQYF. The CDR3 DNA reads as TGTGCCAGCAGCCAAGATTCGCGCCTAGCGGGGATACCGGAGACCCAGTACTTC.